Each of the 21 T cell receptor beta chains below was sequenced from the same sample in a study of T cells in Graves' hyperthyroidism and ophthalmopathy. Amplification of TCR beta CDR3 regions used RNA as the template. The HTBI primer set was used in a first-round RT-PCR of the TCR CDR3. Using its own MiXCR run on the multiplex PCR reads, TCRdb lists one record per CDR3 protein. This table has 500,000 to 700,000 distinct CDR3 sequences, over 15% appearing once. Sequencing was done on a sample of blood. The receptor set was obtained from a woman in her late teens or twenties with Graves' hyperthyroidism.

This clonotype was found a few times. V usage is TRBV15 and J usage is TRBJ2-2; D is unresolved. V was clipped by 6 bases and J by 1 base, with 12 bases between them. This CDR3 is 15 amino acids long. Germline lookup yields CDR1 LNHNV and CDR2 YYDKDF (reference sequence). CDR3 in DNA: TGTGCCACCAGACTCGACGGATTGAACACCGGGGAGCTGTTTTTT. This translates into CATRLDGLNTGELFF.

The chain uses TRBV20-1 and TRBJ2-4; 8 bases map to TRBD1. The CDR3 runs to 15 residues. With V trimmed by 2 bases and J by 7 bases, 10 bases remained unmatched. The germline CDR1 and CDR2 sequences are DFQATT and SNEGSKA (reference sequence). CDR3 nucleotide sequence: TGCAGTGCTAGATCCCCAGGACAGGGTAGGAACATTCAGTACTTC. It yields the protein CSARSPGQGRNIQYF.

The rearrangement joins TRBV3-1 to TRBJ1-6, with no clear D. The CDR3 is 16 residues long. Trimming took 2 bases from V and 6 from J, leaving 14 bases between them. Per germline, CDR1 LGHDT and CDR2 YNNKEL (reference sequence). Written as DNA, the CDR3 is TGTGCCAGCAGCCAATCCTTCGCAGGCCCTAATTCACCCCTCCACTTT. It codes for CASSQSFAGPNSPLHF.

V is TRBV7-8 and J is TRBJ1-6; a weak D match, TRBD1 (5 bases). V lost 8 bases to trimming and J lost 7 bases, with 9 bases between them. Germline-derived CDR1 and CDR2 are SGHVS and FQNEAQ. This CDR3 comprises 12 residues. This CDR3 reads CASGGGNSPLHF. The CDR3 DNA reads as TGTGCCAGCGGGGGGGGGAATTCACCCCTCCACTTT.

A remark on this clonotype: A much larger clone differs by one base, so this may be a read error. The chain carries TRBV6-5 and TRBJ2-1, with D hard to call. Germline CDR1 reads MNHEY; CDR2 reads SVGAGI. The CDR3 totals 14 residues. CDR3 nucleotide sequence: TGTGCCAGAAGTTACTCGGTAGACTACAATGAGCAGTTCTTC. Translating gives CARSYSVDYNEQFF.

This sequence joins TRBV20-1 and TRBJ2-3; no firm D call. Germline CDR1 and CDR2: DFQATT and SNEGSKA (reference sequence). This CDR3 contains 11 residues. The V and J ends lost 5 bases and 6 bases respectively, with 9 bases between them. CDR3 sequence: CSALRSDTQYF. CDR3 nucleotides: TGCAGTGCTCTACGGTCGGATACGCAGTATTTT.

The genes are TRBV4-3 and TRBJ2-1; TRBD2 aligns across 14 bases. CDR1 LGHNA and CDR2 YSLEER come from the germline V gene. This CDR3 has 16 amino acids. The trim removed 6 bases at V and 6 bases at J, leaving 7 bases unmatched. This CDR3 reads CASRLRLAGGPNEQFF. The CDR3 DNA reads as TGCGCCAGCAGACTTAGACTAGCGGGGGGGCCCAATGAGCAGTTCTTC.

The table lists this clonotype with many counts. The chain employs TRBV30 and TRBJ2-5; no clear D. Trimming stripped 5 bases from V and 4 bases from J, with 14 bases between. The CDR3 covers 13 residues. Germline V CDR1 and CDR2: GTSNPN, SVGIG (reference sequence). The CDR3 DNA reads TGTGCCTGGGAGGCTACAACGGGAGAGACCCAGTACTTC. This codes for CAWEATTGETQYF.

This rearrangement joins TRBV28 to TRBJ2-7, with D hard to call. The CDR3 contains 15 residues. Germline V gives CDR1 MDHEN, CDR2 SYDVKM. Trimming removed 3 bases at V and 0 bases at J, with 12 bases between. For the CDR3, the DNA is TGTGCCAGCAGTTTGAAGAATTACCTCTCCTACGAGCAGTACTTC. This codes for CASSLKNYLSYEQYF.

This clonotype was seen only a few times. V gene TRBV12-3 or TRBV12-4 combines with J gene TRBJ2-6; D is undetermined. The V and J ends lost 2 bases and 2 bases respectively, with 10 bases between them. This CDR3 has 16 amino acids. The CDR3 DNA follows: TGTGCCAGCAGTTTATTACCTTTACCTGGGGCCAACGTCCTGACTTTC. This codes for CASSLLPLPGANVLTF.

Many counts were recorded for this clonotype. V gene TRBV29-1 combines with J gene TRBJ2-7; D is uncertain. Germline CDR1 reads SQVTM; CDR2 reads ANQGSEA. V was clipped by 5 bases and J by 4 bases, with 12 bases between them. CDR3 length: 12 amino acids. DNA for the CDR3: TGCAGCGTTCGGATCCAGGCATACGAGCAGTACTTC. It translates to CSVRIQAYEQYF.

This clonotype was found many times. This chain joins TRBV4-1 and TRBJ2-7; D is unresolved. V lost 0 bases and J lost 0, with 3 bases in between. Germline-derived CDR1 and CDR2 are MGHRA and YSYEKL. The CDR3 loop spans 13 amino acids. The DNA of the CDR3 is TGCGCCAGCAGCCAAGAAGCCTCCTACGAGCAGTACTTC. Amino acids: CASSQEASYEQYF.

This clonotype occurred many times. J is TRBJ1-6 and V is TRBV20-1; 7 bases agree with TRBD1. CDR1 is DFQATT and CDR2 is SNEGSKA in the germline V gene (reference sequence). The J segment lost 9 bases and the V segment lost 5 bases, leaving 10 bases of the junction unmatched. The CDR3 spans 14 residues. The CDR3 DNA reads TGCAGTGCTCGAGCAGGGGGAGATAGTTCACCCCTCCACTTT. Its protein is CSARAGGDSSPLHF.

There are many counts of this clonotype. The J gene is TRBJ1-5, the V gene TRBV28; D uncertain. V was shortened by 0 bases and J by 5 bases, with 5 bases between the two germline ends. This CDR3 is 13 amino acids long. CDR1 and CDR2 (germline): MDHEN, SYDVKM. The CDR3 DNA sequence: TGTGCCAGCAGTTTATGGCGGGATCAGCCCCAGCATTTT. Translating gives CASSLWRDQPQHF.

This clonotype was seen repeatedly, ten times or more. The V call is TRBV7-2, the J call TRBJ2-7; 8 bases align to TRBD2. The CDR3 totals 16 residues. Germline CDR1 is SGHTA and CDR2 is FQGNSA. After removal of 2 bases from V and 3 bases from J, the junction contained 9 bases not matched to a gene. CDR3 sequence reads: CASSLKAGTSRYEQYF. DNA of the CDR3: TGTGCCAGCAGCTTAAAGGCCGGGACTAGTCGCTACGAGCAGTACTTC.

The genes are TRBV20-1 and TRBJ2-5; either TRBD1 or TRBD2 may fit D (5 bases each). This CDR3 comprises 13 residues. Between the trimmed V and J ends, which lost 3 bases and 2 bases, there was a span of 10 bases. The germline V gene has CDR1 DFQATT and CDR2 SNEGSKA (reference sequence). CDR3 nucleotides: TGCAGTGCTAGGGCTGGGGGACAAGAGACCCAGTACTTC. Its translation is CSARAGGQETQYF.

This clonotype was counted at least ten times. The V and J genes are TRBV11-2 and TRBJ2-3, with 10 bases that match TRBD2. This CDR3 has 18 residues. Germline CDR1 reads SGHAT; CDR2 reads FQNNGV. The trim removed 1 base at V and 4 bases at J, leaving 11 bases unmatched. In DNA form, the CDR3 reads TGTGCCAGCAGCTTAGTGGCCCTAGCGGGAGTTGTGGCAGATACGCAGTATTTT. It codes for CASSLVALAGVVADTQYF.

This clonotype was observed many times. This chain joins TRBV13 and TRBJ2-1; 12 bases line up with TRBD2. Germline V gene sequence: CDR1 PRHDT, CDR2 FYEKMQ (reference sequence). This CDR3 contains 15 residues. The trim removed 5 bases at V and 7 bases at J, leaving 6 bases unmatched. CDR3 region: CASSQRLAGANEQFF. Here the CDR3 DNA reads TGTGCCAGCAGCCAAAGACTAGCGGGAGCGAATGAGCAGTTCTTC.

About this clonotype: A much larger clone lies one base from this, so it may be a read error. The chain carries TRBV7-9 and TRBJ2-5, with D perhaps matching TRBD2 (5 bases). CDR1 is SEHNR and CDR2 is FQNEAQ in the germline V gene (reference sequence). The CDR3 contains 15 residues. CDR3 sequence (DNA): TGTGCCAGCACCTCCGTGGAGGAATTCCAAGAGACCCCGTACTTC. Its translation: CASTSVEEFQETPYF.

CDR3 in amino acids: CSARKTIGISDPNHEQYF. The CDR3 DNA follows: TGCAGTGCTAGGAAGACCATCGGGATCTCAGACCCGAACCACGAGCAGTACTTC. The gene calls are TRBV20-1 and TRBJ2-7; perhaps TRBD2 as D (5 bases). Germline-derived CDR1 and CDR2 are DFQATT and SNEGSKA (reference sequence). The CDR3 is 18 residues long. V shed 3 bases and J shed 5 bases, with 29 bases lying between them.

The CDR3 bases are TGTGCCAGCAGTTTCGTCCTCTCCGGGGGCACCGGGGAGCTGTTTTTT. It encodes CASSFVLSGGTGELFF. The V and J genes are TRBV27 and TRBJ2-2, with D possibly matching TRBD2 (6 bases). Trimming shortened V by 3 bases and J by 4 bases, and 15 bases separated the two germline ends. The germline V gene has CDR1 MNHEY and CDR2 SMNVEV (reference sequence). The CDR3 is made up of 16 amino acids.